This T cell receptor beta chain stems from a study of shared clonotypes between healthy human individuals. Germline CDR1 is SNHLY and CDR2 is FYNNEI. This CDR3 has 14 residues. The ends were cut back, 1 base at V and 10 bases at J, with 15 bases in the middle. TCRdb's table, derived via immunoSEQ multiplex PCR, lists solely in-frame clones and lacks some. This table holds around 2.5 million clones, approximately 93% found once. Material: naive CD4+ T cells from PBMCs. This sample's subset: CD45RA+ positively selected. J is TRBJ2-3 and V is TRBV2; D is undetermined. The clonotype was recovered from a man aged 18 to 30 in good health. Some clones in this sample may be carry-over from other donors' samples. CDR3 nucleotide sequence: TGTGCCAGCAGTGAAGGGTCGTGGGGTTCGGCGCAGTATTTT. Encoded protein: CASSEGSWGSAQYF.